A selection of T cell receptor beta chains follows, all from one sample in a study of blood T cells in healthy people across ages. TCRdb reprocessed the 5' RACE reads with MiXCR, giving one entry per CDR3 protein. The table has under 2,000,000 distinct CDR3 sequences, roughly 50% seen once. The sequenced material came from blood. These receptors originate from a middle-aged woman in good health. Each CDR3 is given with its conserved first and last residue. D genes are given only for firm matches. Size tells how often a clone was seen (once, few, many) or the class of an expanded clone, and some rows leave it out.

j_call v_call clone_size d_call cdr3_nt cdr3_aa
TRBJ2-3 TRBV5-1 . TRBD2 TGCGCCAGCAGCGTCGGAAGCCTAGCGGGGGTATCAGATACGCAGTATTTT CASSVGSLAGVSDTQYF
TRBJ2-7 TRBV9 few . TGTGCCAGCAGCCCGACGGGTTGGGGCTACGAGCAGTACTTC CASSPTGWGYEQYF
TRBJ2-7 TRBV7-9 few . TGTGCCAGCAGCGCCCGGGGAAGTAGTAGTAACGAGCAGTACTTC CASSARGSSSNEQYF
TRBJ1-1 TRBV6-1 . . TGTGCCAGCAGTGAACCGGGTTTGATGGCTGAAGCTTTCTTT CASSEPGLMAEAFF
TRBJ2-5 TRBV18 . TRBD1 TGTGCCAGCTCACCACCGGGGACAGGGATGGAGACCCAGTACTTC CASSPPGTGMETQYF
TRBJ1-6 TRBV6-5 . . TGTGCCAGCAGTTACGCGGGGAGCTCCTATAATTCACCCCTCCACTTT CASSYAGSSYNSPLHF
TRBJ2-1 TRBV7-9 few . TGTGCCAGCAGCCAGGTGGAGGGTCAACAGTTCTTC CASSQVEGQQFF
TRBJ2-3 TRBV12-3/TRBV12-4 . . TGTGCCAGCAGTTTTACCAGGGCCCCAGATACGCAGTATTTT CASSFTRAPDTQYF
TRBJ2-1 TRBV7-2 few . TGTGCCAGCAGCTTAGTTCTAGGGGATGAGCAGTTCTTC CASSLVLGDEQFF
TRBJ1-4 TRBV6-1 . TRBD1 TGTGCCAGCAGTGGACCGGGACAGGGGGTCGGGGATGAAAAACTGTTTTTT CASSGPGQGVGDEKLFF
TRBJ2-4 TRBV6-5 . . TGTGCCAGCAAGGAGGAGGGGGCCAAAAACATTCAGTACTTC CASKEEGAKNIQYF
TRBJ2-7 TRBV4-3 . . TGCGCCAGCAGCCAAGATATAAATAGCGGCTACGAGCAGTACTTC CASSQDINSGYEQYF
TRBJ2-3 TRBV29-1 . . TGCAGCGTTGGTTCCTCCCTTACAGGTACGCAGTATTTT CSVGSSLTGTQYF
TRBJ1-2 TRBV7-9 . . TGTGCCAGCAGCCCCGGACAGTGCCTCTATGGCTACACCTTC CASSPGQCLYGYTF
TRBJ1-2 TRBV6-5 . . TGTGCCACAGGGAGAACCGGCTACACCTTC CATGRTGYTF
TRBJ2-7 TRBV7-6 . TRBD1 TGTGCCAGCAGCTTAACCGTCGGACGGGACAGCGACTACGAGCAGTACTTC CASSLTVGRDSDYEQYF
TRBJ2-1 TRBV4-3 . TRBD2 TGCGCCAGCAGCCAAGATCTGAGCGGGGGACGCTACAATGAGCAGTTCTTC CASSQDLSGGRYNEQFF
TRBJ2-5 TRBV9 few . TGTGCCAGCAGCGTAGGTTCGGTCGGTTGGGAGACCCAGTACTTC CASSVGSVGWETQYF
TRBJ1-2 TRBV20-1 . . TGCAGTGCTAGGGGAGTGGGCTCCATCCCCAATGGCTACACCTTC CSARGVGSIPNGYTF
TRBJ1-2 TRBV6-5 . . TGTGCCAGCAGTGGGCTGGGCAGCTATGGCTACACCTTC CASSGLGSYGYTF
TRBJ2-1 TRBV7-9 . TRBD1 TGTGCCAGCAGCCCCGGGACAGTTGCATTAGAATACAATGAGCAGTTCTTC CASSPGTVALEYNEQFF
TRBJ2-1 TRBV24-1 many . TGTGCCACCAGTGATTTGGGAAGCAACAATGAGCAGTTCTTC CATSDLGSNNEQFF
TRBJ2-7 TRBV28 . . TGTGCCAGCAGGTTTGGAGGTCAATACGAGCAGTACTTC CASRFGGQYEQYF
TRBJ1-5 TRBV4-3 . . TGCGCCAGCAGCCAAGATCTAGGGCAGGGACTTCAGCCCCAGCATTTT CASSQDLGQGLQPQHF
TRBJ1-5 TRBV7-9 . TRBD1 TGTGCCAGCAGCTTAGGGACAGGGAAGGTCAGTCAGCCCCAGCATTTT CASSLGTGKVSQPQHF
TRBJ2-1 TRBV20-1 few TRBD1 TGCAGTGCTAGTACGGGACAGAGCTACAATGAGCAGTTCTTC CSASTGQSYNEQFF
TRBJ2-5 TRBV2 . TRBD1 TGTGCCAGCAGTGAAGTTCCAGGGGGAGAGACCCAGTACTTC CASSEVPGGETQYF
TRBJ2-7 TRBV20-1 once TRBD1 TGCAGTGCTGAACGACAGGGGTTCGACGAGCAGTACTTC CSAERQGFDEQYF
TRBJ1-1 TRBV29-1 few TRBD1 TGCAGCGCCGCAAGACAGGGAATCCCTGAAGCTTTCTTT CSAARQGIPEAFF
TRBJ2-3 TRBV9 . TRBD2 TGTGCCAGCAGCGTAGGGGCTAGCGGCCCCACAGATACGCAGTATTTT CASSVGASGPTDTQYF
TRBJ2-7 TRBV6-5 few . TGTGCCAGCATGCGGGACCTTTGGGCCTACGAGCAGTACTTC CASMRDLWAYEQYF
TRBJ1-5 TRBV28 . TRBD1 TGTGCCACCCGGACAGGGGGCGTTCAGCCCCAGCATTTT CATRTGGVQPQHF
TRBJ2-3 TRBV20-1 . . TGCAGTGCTAGAGATGGGGGGGCGGGGCCCACAGATACGCAGTATTTT CSARDGGAGPTDTQYF
TRBJ1-2 TRBV20-1 . . TGCAGTGCTAGAGGTCCGGGGGCGCCTGACTATGGCTACACCTTC CSARGPGAPDYGYTF
TRBJ1-6 TRBV7-9 . . TGTGCCAGCAGCCGGCCGGTAGGCTCACCCCTCCACTTT CASSRPVGSPLHF
TRBJ1-1 TRBV27 . TRBD1 TGTGCCAGCAGTAAGACAGGGGTCGGCACTGAAGCTTTCTTT CASSKTGVGTEAFF
TRBJ2-5 TRBV5-1 . TRBD2 TGCGCCGGCAGATCTGGGCTAGCGGGGTTTGAGACCCAGTACTTC CAGRSGLAGFETQYF
TRBJ2-5 TRBV7-2 . . TGTGCCAGCAGCTTAGTTAGCTTGGGAGAGCAGTACTTC CASSLVSLGEQYF
TRBJ2-3 TRBV5-4 . TRBD1 TGTGCCAGCAGCATGGGACAGATCACAGATACGCAGTATTTT CASSMGQITDTQYF
TRBJ2-1 TRBV14 . . TGTGCCAGCAGCCAAGGTCTAGGCGGGGGCGAAGGTGAGCAGTTCTTC CASSQGLGGGEGEQFF